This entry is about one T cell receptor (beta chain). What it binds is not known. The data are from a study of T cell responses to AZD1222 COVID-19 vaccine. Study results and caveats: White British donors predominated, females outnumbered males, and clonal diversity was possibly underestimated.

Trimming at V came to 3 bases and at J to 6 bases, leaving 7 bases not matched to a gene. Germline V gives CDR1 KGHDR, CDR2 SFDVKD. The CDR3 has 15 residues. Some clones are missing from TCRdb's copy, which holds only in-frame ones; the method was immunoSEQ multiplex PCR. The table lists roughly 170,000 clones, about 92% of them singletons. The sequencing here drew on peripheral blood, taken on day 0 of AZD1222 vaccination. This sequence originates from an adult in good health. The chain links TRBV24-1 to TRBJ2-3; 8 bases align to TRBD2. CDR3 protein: CATSDPPGGLDTQYF. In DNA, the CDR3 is TGTGCCACCAGTGATCCCCCGGGGGGGCTCGATACGCAGTATTTT.